This T cell receptor beta chain was profiled in a study of CXCR3-negative and CXCR3-positive naive CD8 T cells. General study results and limits: Across naive subsets, surface CD5 expression was comparable, and TCR strength was inferred from properties of the TRB CDR3. TRBV-TRBJ usage was alike in naive CXCR3-negative and CXCR3-positive cells but differed in memory cells. CXCR3-positive naive cells had more hydrophobic TRB CDR3s than CXCR3-negative naive cells. Fresh PBMCs served for most assays, and CXCR3 expression fell partially after cryopreservation.

Germline CDR1 and CDR2: SGHTS and YDEGEE. CDR3 size: 16 residues. 5' RACE that incorporated UMI labels was used to prepare the TRB cDNA libraries. Following a re-call of the 5' RACE reads, TCRdb has one entry per CDR3 protein and lacks DNA. The sample has 75,000 to 100,000 distinct CDR3 sequences. A word on this clonotype: The antigen is unknown.

V and J are TRBV5-8 and TRBJ2-5; the D gene TCRdb calls, TRBD1, cannot be checked with no DNA. The origin of this receptor is a human donor in good health. Some clones in this sample may be carry-over from other donors' samples. The sequencing input was naive CXCR3+ CD8+ T cells from blood. Specified subset: CD45RO-CCR7+CD27+CD95- naive CD8+ T cells expressing CXCR3 (TNR3+). CDR3 residues: CASSLAIWDNQETQYF.